The 19 T cell receptor beta chains given below trace back to one sample, sequenced in a study of T cells in Graves' hyperthyroidism and ophthalmopathy. The TCR beta CDR3 regions underwent amplification using RNA transcripts as the source. The HTBI primer set drove a first-round RT-PCR of the TCR CDR3. Each CDR3 protein gets one entry after TCRdb re-called the multiplex PCR reads with MiXCR. The table has approximately 640,000 distinct CDR3 sequences, roughly 17% seen once. Sequencing used blood. The source of these receptors is a woman in her 30s with Graves' hyperthyroidism.

With respect to this clonotype: Only one base separates this from a far larger clonotype, so it likely reflects a read error. V is TRBV28 and J is TRBJ1-5; D not certain. The ends were cut back, 7 bases at V and 0 bases at J, with 4 bases in the middle. Germline lookup yields CDR1 MDHEN and CDR2 SYDVKM. This CDR3 has 12 amino acids. The chain's CDR3 is CASTYSNQPQHF. Here the CDR3 DNA reads TGTGCCAGCACTTATAGCAATCAGCCCCAGCATTTT.

This clonotype was recorded at least ten times. V usage is TRBV7-2 and J usage is TRBJ2-1, with a weak D call TRBD2 (7 bases). Trimming took off 7 bases at V and 1 base at J, with 17 bases between the two ends. Germline assignment: CDR1 SGHTA and CDR2 FQGNSA. The CDR3 is 16 residues long. The CDR3 DNA sequence: TGTGCCAGCAACCCATCGGGGGGACAATCCTACAATGAGCAGTTCTTC. It encodes CASNPSGGQSYNEQFF.

At least ten counts were recorded for this clonotype. V usage is TRBV30 and J usage is TRBJ2-7, with 11 bases identical to TRBD2. This CDR3 region has 14 residues. The V and J ends lost 3 bases and 4 bases, in that order; junction bases with no gene match: 5. Germline values: CDR1 GTSNPN, CDR2 SVGIG (reference sequence). In DNA, the CDR3 is TGTGCCTGGAGCGAGACTAGCGGGGTATACGAGCAGTACTTC. This codes for CAWSETSGVYEQYF.

This clonotype was counted at least ten times. The chain couples TRBV12-3 or TRBV12-4 to TRBJ1-3, with 7 bases fitting TRBD1. CDR3 length: 15 amino acids. The ends lost 2 bases at V and 4 bases at J; junction bases unmatched: 5. The CDR3 region is CASSLTTGAGNTIYF. The CDR3 DNA follows: TGTGCCAGCAGTTTAACTACAGGGGCCGGAAACACCATATATTTT.

The CDR3 region has the DNA TGTGCCAGCTCACCACACCCTCCTAGCTCCTACAATGAGCAGTTCTTC. It specifies CASSPHPPSSYNEQFF. This chain connects TRBV18 to TRBJ2-1; D is ambiguous. The V and J ends lost 1 base and 0 bases respectively, with 10 bases between them. CDR1 and CDR2 from the germline V gene are KGHSH and LQKENI. This CDR3 has 16 residues.

This clonotype has ten or more counts. The chain combines TRBV5-1 with TRBJ1-2, with D possibly TRBD1 on 6 matching bases. Per germline, CDR1 SGHRS and CDR2 YFSETQ. This CDR3 is built from 13 residues. V was pared by 4 bases and J by 4 bases, with 11 bases between. Here the CDR3 reads CASSRQDLYGYTF. The DNA of the CDR3 is TGCGCCAGCAGCCGACAGGACCTCTATGGCTACACCTTC.

A remark on this clonotype: A much bigger clone sits one base away, suggesting this may be a read error. The chain recombines TRBV2 with TRBJ2-7; no reliable D call. The CDR3 consists of 14 residues. Trimming removed 1 base from V and 2 bases from J, with 9 bases in between. Germline lookup yields CDR1 SNHLY and CDR2 FYNNEI. The CDR3 DNA sequence: TGTGCCAGCAGTGAAGGCTACCTTACCTACGAGCAGTACTTC. It encodes CASSEGYLTYEQYF.

This clonotype appeared many times. The V and J genes are TRBV11-2 and TRBJ2-3, with 8 positions matching TRBD2. V gave up 8 bases and J gave up 6 bases; unmatched junction bases: 13. Germline CDR1 and CDR2: SGHAT and FQNNGV. The length of the CDR3 is 15 residues. The DNA of the CDR3 is TGTGCCAGCCGAATTATCGGGAGGGCCGGGGATACGCAGTATTTT. Residues: CASRIIGRAGDTQYF.

This clonotype occurred many times. This chain links TRBV2 with TRBJ1-6; D uncertain. Per germline, CDR1 SNHLY and CDR2 FYNNEI. The CDR3 has 15 amino acids. V lost 8 bases, J lost 3 bases, and 14 bases lay in between. CDR3 in DNA: TGTGCCAGCGGTTCTATCCGGGTCTATAATTCACCCCTCCACTTT. It encodes CASGSIRVYNSPLHF.

This clonotype was counted many times. This sequence joins TRBV5-6 and TRBJ2-7; TRBD1 is a possible D gene (5 bases). The V and J ends lost 1 base and 4 bases respectively, with 15 bases between them. This CDR3 is 15 amino acids long. Germline values: CDR1 SGHDT, CDR2 YYEEEE. The CDR3 spells CASSLLIGARYEQYF. The DNA of the CDR3 is TGTGCCAGCAGCTTGTTAATTGGGGCGCGGTACGAGCAGTACTTC.

Many counts were recorded for this clonotype. A junction boundary mismatches the germline segment, possibly from a read error. This chain connects TRBV7-2 to TRBJ2-2, with TRBD2 matching over 10 bases. This CDR3 region has 15 residues. Germline V lookup: CDR1 SGHTA, CDR2 FQGNSA. The CDR3 region has the DNA TGTGCCAGCAGTTTAGCGGGAGGAAACACCGGGGAGCTGTTTTTT. Translated, it gives CASSLAGGNTGELFF. The variable domain in full, completed from reference TRBV7-2 and TRBJ2-2, reads GAGVSQSPSNKVTEKGKDVELRCDPISGHTALYWYRQSLGQGLEFLIYFQGNSAPDKSGLPSDRFSAERTGGSVSTLTIQRTQQEDSAVYLCASSLAGGNTGELFFGEGSRLTVL.

This clonotype has ten or more counts. The rearrangement links TRBV28 to TRBJ1-2; D not certain. V lost 2 bases and J lost 4, with 5 bases in between. The germline V gene has CDR1 MDHEN and CDR2 SYDVKM. This CDR3 spans 12 amino acids. The CDR3 bases are TGTGCCAGCAGTTTAAAGGCCTATGGCTACACCTTC. This codes for CASSLKAYGYTF.

This clonotype was observed many times. The V gene is TRBV5-1, the J gene TRBJ2-1; D not resolved. V was clipped by 5 bases and J by 3 bases, with 15 bases between them. CDR1 is SGHRS and CDR2 is YFSETQ in the germline V gene. This CDR3 is 15 amino acids long. The CDR3 reads CASRKGGRGYNEQFF. CDR3 nucleotides: TGCGCCAGCAGGAAGGGTGGGCGCGGCTACAATGAGCAGTTCTTC.

This clonotype was detected many times. V and J are TRBV7-9 and TRBJ1-1; D not resolved. The germline V gene has CDR1 SEHNR and CDR2 FQNEAQ (reference sequence). This CDR3 contains 10 residues. Trimming stripped 1 base from V and 11 bases from J, with 5 bases between. The DNA of the CDR3 is TGTGCCAGCAGCTTAGTTGGGGCTTTCTTT. The encoded protein is CASSLVGAFF.

This clonotype was observed a few times. The chain uses TRBV28 and TRBJ1-1, with no clear D. This CDR3 spans 15 amino acids. V was pared by 4 bases and J by 1 base, with 13 bases between. Looked up from germline, CDR1 is MDHEN and CDR2 is SYDVKM. This CDR3 reads CASSWVKDQNTEAFF. The CDR3 coding sequence is TGTGCCAGCAGTTGGGTTAAGGACCAGAACACTGAAGCTTTCTTT.

This clonotype has a handful of counts. The V and J genes are TRBV11-2 and TRBJ1-6, with D tentatively TRBD1 (5 bases). CDR3 length: 17 residues. The V end was cut by 0 bases, the J end by 6 bases, with 15 bases between. CDR1 is SGHAT, CDR2 FQNNGV, per germline. In nucleotides, the CDR3 is TGTGCCAGCAGCTTAGATCCTGCAGGGATCGTTAATTCACCCCTCCACTTT. Amino acid sequence: CASSLDPAGIVNSPLHF.

This clonotype was detected many times. V and J are TRBV20-1 and TRBJ1-2; the D is unclear. Per germline, CDR1 DFQATT and CDR2 SNEGSKA (reference sequence). This CDR3 is built from 13 residues. The V end lost 3 bases, the J end lost 5 bases, and 13 bases lay between the germline ends. The CDR3 reads CSASPGGLYGYTF. CDR3 sequence (DNA): TGCAGTGCTAGTCCAGGTGGACTATATGGCTACACCTTC.

This clonotype has at least ten counts. The chain couples TRBV6-1 to TRBJ2-7, with 8 bases fitting TRBD1. Germline assignment: CDR1 MNHNS and CDR2 SASEGT. After removal of 5 bases from V and 5 bases from J, the junction contained 8 bases not matched to a gene. This CDR3 comprises 14 residues. The CDR3 DNA is TGTGCCAGCAGTCAGGGACAGGCTCGTCACGAGCAGTACTTC. It yields the protein CASSQGQARHEQYF.

The chain joins TRBV6-5 to TRBJ1-5; 7 nucleotides align to TRBD1. The J segment lost 4 bases and the V segment lost 0 bases, leaving 9 bases of the junction unmatched. CDR3 length: 17 amino acids. Germline CDR1 reads MNHEY; CDR2 reads SVGAGI. CDR3 region: CASSYSKWAGGNQPQHF. The CDR3 DNA reads as TGTGCCAGCAGTTACTCTAAATGGGCAGGGGGTAATCAGCCCCAGCATTTT.